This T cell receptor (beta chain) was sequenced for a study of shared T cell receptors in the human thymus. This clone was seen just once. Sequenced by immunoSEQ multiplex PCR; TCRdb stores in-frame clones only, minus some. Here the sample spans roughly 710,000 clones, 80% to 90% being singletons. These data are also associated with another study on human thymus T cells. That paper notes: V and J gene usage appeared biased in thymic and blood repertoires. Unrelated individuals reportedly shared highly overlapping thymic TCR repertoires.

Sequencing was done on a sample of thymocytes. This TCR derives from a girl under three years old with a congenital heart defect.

CDR3 sequence reads: CASSVSRVGTEAFF. CDR3 DNA: TGTGCCAGCAGCGTAAGTCGGGTTGGCACTGAAGCTTTCTTT. The chain combines TRBV9 with TRBJ1-1, with D hard to call. Germline V gene sequence: CDR1 SGDLS, CDR2 YYNGEE. The CDR3 loop spans 14 amino acids. V lost 1 base, J lost 4 bases, and 11 bases lay in between.